This T cell receptor (beta chain) was recovered during a study of blood T cell repertoires in COVID-19. About the study: Nucleic acid was either cDNA or gDNA, and it came from T cells, B-cell-depleted T cells, or PBMCs.

V was pared by 1 base and J by 3 bases, with 5 bases between. CDR3 length: 12 residues. Germline CDR1 reads SGHRS; CDR2 reads YFSETQ. Under the authors' procedure: From reference gene primer amplification, estimates of nucleated cell counts were derived. Some clones are missing from TCRdb's copy, which holds only in-frame ones; the method was immunoSEQ multiplex PCR. V and J calls and clone size are copied from that table; D and trimming were computed from the DNA. Of roughly 250,000 clones listed, more than 75% are singletons. The V and J genes are TRBV5-1 and TRBJ2-7, with unresolved D. The TCR comes from a woman in her forties or fifties who had recovered from COVID-19. Material for sequencing was PBMCs or T cells enriched from blood (not recorded which). The CDR3 nucleotides read TGCGCCAGCAGCTTGATCGGCTACGAGCAGTACTTC. Translated, it gives CASSLIGYEQYF.